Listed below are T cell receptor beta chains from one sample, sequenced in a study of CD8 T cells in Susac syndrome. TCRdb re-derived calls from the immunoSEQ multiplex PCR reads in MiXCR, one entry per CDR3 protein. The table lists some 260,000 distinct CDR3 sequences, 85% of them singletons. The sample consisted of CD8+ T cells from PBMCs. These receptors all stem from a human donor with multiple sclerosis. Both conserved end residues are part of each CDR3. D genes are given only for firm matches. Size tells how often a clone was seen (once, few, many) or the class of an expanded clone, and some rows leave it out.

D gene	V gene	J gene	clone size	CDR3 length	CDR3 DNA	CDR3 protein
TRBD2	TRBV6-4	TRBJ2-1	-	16	TGTGCCAGCAGAGCCGGGACTAGCGGGCCTTACAATGAGCAGTTCTTC	CASRAGTSGPYNEQFF
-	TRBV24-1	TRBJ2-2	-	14	TGTGCCACCAGTGATTTCAGTTTCACCGGGGGGCTGTTTTTT	CATSDFSFTGGLFF
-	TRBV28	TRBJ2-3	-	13	TGTGCCACCCTAGGATCTAGCACAGATACGCAGTATTTT	CATLGSSTDTQYF
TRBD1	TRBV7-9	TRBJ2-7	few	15	TGTGCCAGCAGCTTAGCCAGGGGGATTCACTACGAGCAGTACTTC	CASSLARGIHYEQYF
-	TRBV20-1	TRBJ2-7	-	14	TGCAGTGCTAGAGATGGGGCGGCCCCTCCCACGCAGTACTTC	CSARDGAAPPTQYF
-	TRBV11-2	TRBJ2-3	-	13	TGTGCCAGCAACCGCCCGACCGGGGATACGCAGTATTTT	CASNRPTGDTQYF
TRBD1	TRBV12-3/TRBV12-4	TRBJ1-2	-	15	TGTGCCAGCAGCTTTCCGGGACAGGGGGAATATGGCTACACCTTC	CASSFPGQGEYGYTF
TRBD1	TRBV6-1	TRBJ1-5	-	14	TGTGCCAGCAGGAGCAGGGGGGACAATCAGCCCCAGCATTTT	CASRSRGDNQPQHF
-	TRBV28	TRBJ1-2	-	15	TGTGCCAGCAGTTTCCTACAGGTGGGCGAGGATGGCTACACCTTC	CASSFLQVGEDGYTF
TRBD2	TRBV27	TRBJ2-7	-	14	TGTGCCACCTCCCGGGGGGGGAGCTCCTACGAGCAGTACTTC	CATSRGGSSYEQYF
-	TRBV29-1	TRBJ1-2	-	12	TGCAGCGTTGATATGGGGGTCCATGGCTACACCTTC	CSVDMGVHGYTF
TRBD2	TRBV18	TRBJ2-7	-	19	TGTGCCAGCTCCCGTGACAGGGGACTAGCGGGCCTAGGGTCCTACGAGCAGTACTTC	CASSRDRGLAGLGSYEQYF
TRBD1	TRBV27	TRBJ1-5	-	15	TGTGCCAGCAGTCCCAGGGGGCGGTCTAATCAGCCCCAGCATTTT	CASSPRGRSNQPQHF
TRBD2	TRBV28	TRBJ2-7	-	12	TGTGCCAGCAAGTGGGGGAGGGGCGAGCAGTACTTC	CASKWGRGEQYF
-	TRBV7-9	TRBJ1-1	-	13	TGTGCCAGCAGCGGGGATGGGGGCACTGAAGCTTTCTTT	CASSGDGGTEAFF
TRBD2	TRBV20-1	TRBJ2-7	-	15	TGCAGTGCTAGAGATCCCGAGCGGGAGGGCCCCGAGCAGTACTTC	CSARDPEREGPEQYF
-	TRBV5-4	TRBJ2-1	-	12	TGTGCCAGCGCCGAAGGGGCGGATGAGCAGTTCTTC	CASAEGADEQFF
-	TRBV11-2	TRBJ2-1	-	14	TGTGCCAGCAGCCCACTATTGCTCGAAGGTGAGCAGTTCTTC	CASSPLLLEGEQFF
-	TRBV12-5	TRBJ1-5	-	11	TGTGCTAGTGGTTTGGATCAGCCCCAGCATTTT	CASGLDQPQHF
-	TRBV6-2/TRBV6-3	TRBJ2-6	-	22	TGTGCCAGCAGTTACAGTCTACAGGTCCCACCCCCCGTGCCTTCTGGGGCCAACGTCCTGACTTTC	CASSYSLQVPPPVPSGANVLTF
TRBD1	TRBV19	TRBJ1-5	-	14	TGTGCCAGTAGTATCCGACAGGGGGATCAGCCCCAGCATTTT	CASSIRQGDQPQHF
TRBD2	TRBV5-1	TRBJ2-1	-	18	TGCGCCAGCACCTCACTAGCGGGTCTCGTCAGCTCCTACAATGAGCAGTTCTTC	CASTSLAGLVSSYNEQFF
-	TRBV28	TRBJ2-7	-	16	TGTGCCAGCAGTTTAGCACGGTCGGTTACCTCCTACGAGCAGTACTTC	CASSLARSVTSYEQYF
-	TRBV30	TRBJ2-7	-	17	TGTGCCTGGAGTGGTGCCCGGGGAGCCTTTCGTGTCTACGAGCAGTACTTC	CAWSGARGAFRVYEQYF
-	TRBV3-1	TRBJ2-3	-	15	TGTGCCAGCAGCCAGGCCACAGGACACACAGATACGCAGTATTTT	CASSQATGHTDTQYF
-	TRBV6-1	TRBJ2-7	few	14	TGTGCCAGCTCGAGGGCAGGGTGGATACACGAGCAGTACTTC	CASSRAGWIHEQYF
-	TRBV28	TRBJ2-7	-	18	TGTGCCAGCAGCCCCGGGACCGAAACGCCATTCAGCTCCTACGAGCAGTACTTC	CASSPGTETPFSSYEQYF
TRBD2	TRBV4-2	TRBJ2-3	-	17	TGTGCCAGCAGCCAAGAGGGGTCGGGAGGGCCCTTCGATACGCAGTATTTT	CASSQEGSGGPFDTQYF
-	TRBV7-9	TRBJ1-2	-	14	TGTGCCAGCAGCCCTCGTGGGTCCTCCTATGGCTACACCTTC	CASSPRGSSYGYTF
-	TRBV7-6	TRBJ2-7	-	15	TGTGCCAGCAGCCCCGACTACGATAGCTCCTACGAGCAGTACTTC	CASSPDYDSSYEQYF
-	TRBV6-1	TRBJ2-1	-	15	TGTGCCAGCAGTGAAGTGGGACTGACCCCGAATGAGCAGTTCTTC	CASSEVGLTPNEQFF
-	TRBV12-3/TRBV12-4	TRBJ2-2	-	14	TGTGCCAGCAGTCCACGACTAGTCCACGGGGAGCTGTTTTTT	CASSPRLVHGELFF
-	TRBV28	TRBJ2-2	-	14	TGTGCCAGCAGGACCCCGGGATGGGCCGGGGAGCTGTTTTTT	CASRTPGWAGELFF
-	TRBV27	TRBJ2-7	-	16	TGTGCCAGCAGTTTATCGGATCCTGGGGGGTCTTACGAGCAGTACTTC	CASSLSDPGGSYEQYF
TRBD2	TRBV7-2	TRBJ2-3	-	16	TGTGCCAGCAGCTTTTTGAGCGGGGCTAGCACAGATACGCAGTATTTT	CASSFLSGASTDTQYF
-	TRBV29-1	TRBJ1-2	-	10	TGCAGCGTCCCCCATCATGGCTACACCTTC	CSVPHHGYTF
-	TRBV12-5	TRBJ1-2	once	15	TGTGCTAGTGGTTTAGGGGGGGCGCATGTGTATGGCTACACCTTC	CASGLGGAHVYGYTF
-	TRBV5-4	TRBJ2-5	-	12	TGTGCCAGCAGCTTGGGTCTGGGTCCCTTGTACTTC	CASSLGLGPLYF
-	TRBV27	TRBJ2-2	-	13	TGTGCCAGCAGTCGGACAGATACCGGGGAGCTGTTTTTT	CASSRTDTGELFF
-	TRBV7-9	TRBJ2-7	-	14	TGTGCCAGCAGCACCCCCGGGGCCTCCTACGAGCAGTACTTC	CASSTPGASYEQYF
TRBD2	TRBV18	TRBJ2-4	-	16	TGTGCCAGCTCTCCAGGGACTAGCGGGACCCTAAACATTCAGTACTTC	CASSPGTSGTLNIQYF
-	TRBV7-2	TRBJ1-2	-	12	TGTGCCAGCAGCTCGGACGGTGGAGGCTACACCTTC	CASSSDGGGYTF
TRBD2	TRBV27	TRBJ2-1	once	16	TGTGCCAGCAGTTTAAGCACTAGCGGGAGTAACAATGAGCAGTTCTTC	CASSLSTSGSNNEQFF
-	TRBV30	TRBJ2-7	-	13	TGTGCCTGGAGTGCCGGGGACGGGGACGAGCAGTACTTC	CAWSAGDGDEQYF
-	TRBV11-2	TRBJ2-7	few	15	TGTGCCAGCAGCTTAGAAGTAATCGCCCACTACGAGCAGTACTTC	CASSLEVIAHYEQYF